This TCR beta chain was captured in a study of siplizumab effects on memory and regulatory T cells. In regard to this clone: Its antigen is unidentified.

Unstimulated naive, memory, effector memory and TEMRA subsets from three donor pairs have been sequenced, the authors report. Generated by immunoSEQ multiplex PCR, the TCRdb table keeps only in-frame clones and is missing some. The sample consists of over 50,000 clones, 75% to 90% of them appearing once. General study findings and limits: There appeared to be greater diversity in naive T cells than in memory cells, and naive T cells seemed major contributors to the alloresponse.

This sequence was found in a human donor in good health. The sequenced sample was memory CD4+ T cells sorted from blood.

The DNA of the CDR3 is TGTGCCAGCAGTTTCCTAGGGAGGCCCTACACCTTC. Amino acid sequence: CASSFLGRPYTF. The chain carries TRBV6-6 and TRBJ1-2, with D uncertain. V dropped 4 bases and J dropped 10 bases, with 13 bases sitting between them. CDR3 length: 12 residues. CDR1 is MNHNY, CDR2 SVGAGI, per germline (reference sequence).